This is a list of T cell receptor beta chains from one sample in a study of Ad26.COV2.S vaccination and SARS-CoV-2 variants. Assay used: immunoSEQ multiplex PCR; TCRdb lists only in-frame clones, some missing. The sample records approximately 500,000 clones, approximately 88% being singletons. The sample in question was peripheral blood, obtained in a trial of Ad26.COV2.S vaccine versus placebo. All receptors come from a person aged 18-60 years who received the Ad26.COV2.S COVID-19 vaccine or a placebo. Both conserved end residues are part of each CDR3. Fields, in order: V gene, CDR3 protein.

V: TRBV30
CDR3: CAWSSQRRSPNEKLFF

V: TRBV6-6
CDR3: CASKEGGRANYGYTF

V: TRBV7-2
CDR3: CASSPNWDRNTEAFF

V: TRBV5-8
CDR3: CASSLAGFGTEAFF

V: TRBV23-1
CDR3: CASGSRARRNSPLHF

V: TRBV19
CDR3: CASSMDWWTEQYF

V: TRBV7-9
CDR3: CASSLVSREMETQYF

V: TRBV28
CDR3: CASSFRAKNTEAFF

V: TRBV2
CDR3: CASEGGGRASFF

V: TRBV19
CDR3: CASSHRGETNEKLFF

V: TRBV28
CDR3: CASSLSSSYEQYF

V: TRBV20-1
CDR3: CSASGGPWSNQPQHF

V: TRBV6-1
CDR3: CASSEASHQPQHF

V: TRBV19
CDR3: CASSSGQLTEAFF

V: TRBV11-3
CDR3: CASSLDGGRSYNEQFF

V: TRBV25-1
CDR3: CASAPRGGGHAQYF

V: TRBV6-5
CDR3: CASSYSRTGDGYTF

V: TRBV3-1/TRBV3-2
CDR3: CASSALLRDMNTEAFF

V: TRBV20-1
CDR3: CSASRPAGYEQYF

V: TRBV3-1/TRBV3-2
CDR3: CASSPWDRVYGYTF

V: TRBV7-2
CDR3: CASSLVPPGQLNSPLHF

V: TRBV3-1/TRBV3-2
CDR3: CASSLAGVSEQFF

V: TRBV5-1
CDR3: CASSRVQDNEQFF

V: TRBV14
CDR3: CASSIYVGRSTDTQYF

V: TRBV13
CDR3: CASSSYRSETQDGLNTEAFF

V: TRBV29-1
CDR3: CSVASSSYNEQFF

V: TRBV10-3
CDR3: CAISEWSGSGNTIYF

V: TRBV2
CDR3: CASSELLAGRELFF

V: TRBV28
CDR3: CASSLQRHEQYF

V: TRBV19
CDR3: CASSRDNSFSGANVLTF

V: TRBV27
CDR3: CASRQGRFSPQHF

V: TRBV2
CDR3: CASSTEGEQYF

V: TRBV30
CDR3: CAGAVLRETQYF

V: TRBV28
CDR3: CASGVRGLLFF

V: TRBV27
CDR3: CASSSGTGYNEQFF

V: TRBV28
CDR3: CASIAHRVPQETQYF

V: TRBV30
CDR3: CAWSESMVTQYF

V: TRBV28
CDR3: CASRPGGLNTEAFF

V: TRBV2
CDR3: CASTGLNEQFF

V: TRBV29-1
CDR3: CSVAAGGTEAFF

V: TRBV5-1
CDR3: CASSPGTSGRIHEQFF

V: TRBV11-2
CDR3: CASSTGGGPYEQYF

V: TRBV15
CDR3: CATKTGTGNEKLFF

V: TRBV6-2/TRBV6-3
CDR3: CASSYSPDYEQYF

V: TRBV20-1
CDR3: CSTGINEKLFF